The 27 T cell receptor beta chains listed next were all sequenced from one sample in a study of blood T cell repertoires in COVID-19. TCRdb's table, derived via immunoSEQ multiplex PCR, lists solely in-frame clones and lacks some. The sample carries about 370,000 clones, around 89% recorded once. The material sequenced was peripheral blood. The source is a man between 18 and 35 years old with active or convalescent COVID-19.

Only one count was recorded for this clone. The rearrangement joins TRBV9 to TRBJ1-2; TRBD1 aligns across 9 bases. V gave up 3 bases and J gave up 4 bases; unmatched junction bases: 13. In germline, CDR1 is SGDLS, CDR2 YYNGEE. This CDR3 spans 17 amino acids. The CDR3 coding sequence is TGTGCCAGCAGCGGCACCGGGACAGGGATGGAAGGCTATGGCTACACCTTC. Translated: CASSGTGTGMEGYGYTF.

V gene TRBV4-3 combines with J gene TRBJ2-3; a weak D match, TRBD1 (6 bases). The CDR3 sequence is 15 residues long. The V end lost 6 bases, the J end lost 3 bases, and 16 bases lay between the germline ends. Per the germline V gene, CDR1 is LGHNA and CDR2 is YSLEER. The CDR3 reads CASRLGQSRTDTQYF. The CDR3 DNA follows: TGCGCCAGCAGGCTTGGACAGAGTCGGACAGATACGCAGTATTTT.

The chain joins TRBV7-8 to TRBJ1-2, with TRBD1 matching over 9 bases. The CDR3 covers 16 residues. Germline CDR1 reads SGHVS; CDR2 reads FQNEAQ. J was trimmed by 7 bases and V by 2 bases; bases with no gene match: 11. CDR3 DNA: TGTGCCAGCAGCTTAAGTCCGGGGACAGGGTTCTCTGGCTACACCTTC. It translates to CASSLSPGTGFSGYTF.

The chain recombines TRBV15 with TRBJ2-1, with TRBD2 identical over 12 bases. V was clipped by 0 bases and J by 10 bases; unmatched bases: 7. The germline V gene has CDR1 LNHNV and CDR2 YYDKDF (reference sequence). The CDR3 has 16 residues. The CDR3 spells CATSRDGTSGPREQFF. CDR3 nucleotides: TGTGCCACCAGCAGAGATGGGACTAGCGGGCCCAGGGAGCAGTTCTTC.

This clone has just one count. V and J are TRBV10-3 and TRBJ2-1; D uncertain. Germline-derived CDR1 and CDR2 are ENHRY and SYGVKD. V dropped 2 bases and J dropped 7 bases, with 6 bases sitting between them. The CDR3 extends over 12 amino acids. The CDR3: CAISETANEQFF. CDR3 DNA: TGTGCCATCAGTGAGACAGCAAATGAGCAGTTCTTC.

This rearrangement joins TRBV9 to TRBJ2-7, with TRBD1 matching 9 bases. Germline loops: CDR1 SGDLS, CDR2 YYNGEE. V lost 3 bases and J lost 2; bases outside the gene matches: 3. The CDR3 has 14 residues. In DNA, the CDR3 is TGTGCCAGCAGCGGCCGGGACAGGGCCTACGAGCAGTACTTC. Amino acid sequence: CASSGRDRAYEQYF.

V is TRBV12-5 and J is TRBJ2-3; D gene unclear. Germline CDR1 and CDR2: LGHNT and FRNRAP. This CDR3 is 14 amino acids long. V was shortened by 1 base and J by 6 bases, with 11 bases between the two germline ends. For the CDR3, the DNA is TGTGCTAGTGGTTTGGGCAGGCCAACTGATACGCAGTATTTT. Encoded protein: CASGLGRPTDTQYF.

CDR3 protein: CAISSSGSLSDTQYF. CDR3 DNA sequence: TGTGCCATCAGCTCAAGCGGGAGCTTATCAGATACGCAGTATTTT. The rearrangement joins TRBV10-3 to TRBJ2-3; 8 bases agree with TRBD2. This CDR3 has 15 residues. J was trimmed by 4 bases and V by 6 bases; bases with no gene match: 9. Looked up from germline, CDR1 is ENHRY and CDR2 is SYGVKD.

The chain carries TRBV5-1 and TRBJ2-5; 7 bases are a match to TRBD1. V was pared by 4 bases and J by 4 bases, with 7 bases of the junction left unmatched. This CDR3 has 14 residues. Germline V gives CDR1 SGHRS, CDR2 YFSETQ. The CDR3 region has the DNA TGCGCCAGCAGCCCCCGACAGGGAGCAGAGACCCAGTACTTC. Protein product: CASSPRQGAETQYF.

V usage is TRBV6-2 or TRBV6-3 and J usage is TRBJ2-7, with 7 bases lining up with TRBD1. This CDR3 region has 14 residues. Germline V gene data show CDR1 as MNHEY and CDR2 as SVGEGT. J lost 3 bases, V lost 1 base, and 3 bases had no gene match. The CDR3 DNA follows: TGTGCCAGCAGTTACTACGGACAGGACTACGAGCAGTACTTC. This translates into CASSYYGQDYEQYF.

The gene calls are TRBV5-1 and TRBJ2-5; 9 positions match TRBD1. The CDR3 length is 14 residues. Germline V gene data show CDR1 as SGHRS and CDR2 as YFSETQ. V shed 2 bases and J 5 bases; nucleotides not matched to a gene: 4. The CDR3 sequence is CASSLQGAGETQYF. CDR3 nucleotide sequence: TGCGCCAGCAGCTTACAGGGGGCGGGGGAGACCCAGTACTTC.

The sample holds one count of this clone. The V call is TRBV7-3, the J call TRBJ2-2; D is uncertain. Germline assignment: CDR1 SGHTA and CDR2 FQGTGA. The CDR3 loop spans 13 amino acids. Trimming took 6 bases from V and 3 from J, leaving 8 bases between them. CDR3: CASSLYDTGELFF. CDR3 bases: TGTGCCAGCAGTCTCTATGACACCGGGGAGCTGTTTTTT.

This sequence joins TRBV27 and TRBJ1-1; TRBD1 matches 7 bases. V lost 6 bases and J lost 0; bases outside the gene matches: 4. CDR1 MNHEY and CDR2 SMNVEV come from the germline V gene (reference sequence). The CDR3 is 14 residues long. The CDR3 spells CASRLGQVNTEAFF. The CDR3 coding sequence is TGTGCCAGCAGACTCGGACAGGTGAACACTGAAGCTTTCTTT.

V gene TRBV27 combines with J gene TRBJ1-2, with TRBD1 as a possible D gene (6 bases). The length of the CDR3 is 12 residues. Germline V gene data show CDR1 as MNHEY and CDR2 as SMNVEV (reference sequence). V lost 6 bases to trimming and J lost 7 bases, with 12 bases between them. The CDR3 DNA reads TGTGCCAGCAGGAAGGGGGGGGGTGGCTACACCTTC. Encoded protein: CASRKGGGGYTF.

J is TRBJ2-3 and V is TRBV7-9, with no clear D. Looked up from germline, CDR1 is SEHNR and CDR2 is FQNEAQ (reference sequence). Trimming took off 4 bases at V and 2 bases at J, with 16 bases between the two ends. This CDR3 contains 16 residues. The CDR3 region has the DNA TGTGCCAGCAGCTACGTGGGTCAGACATCCACAGATACGCAGTATTTT. As protein: CASSYVGQTSTDTQYF.

The chain uses TRBV27 and TRBJ2-2; D remains ambiguous. The CDR3 loop spans 13 amino acids. The V end was cut by 2 bases, the J end by 7 bases, with 8 bases between. Germline V CDR1 and CDR2: MNHEY, SMNVEV (reference sequence). The CDR3 nucleotides read TGTGCCAGCAGTTTACTAGGCGGCGGGGAGCTGTTTTTT. This encodes CASSLLGGGELFF.

The V and J genes are TRBV19 and TRBJ1-2; D gene uncertain. CDR1 and CDR2 from the germline V gene are LNHDA and SQIVND (reference sequence). Trimming left V 3 bases short and J 8 bases short, with 13 bases between. This CDR3 is 13 amino acids long. The CDR3 nucleotides are TGTGCCAGTAGTATGCCCTCCCCGGGAGGCTACACCTTC. Translated, it gives CASSMPSPGGYTF.

This sequence joins TRBV30 and TRBJ2-1; the match to TRBD2 covers 7 bases. V shed 5 bases and J 4 bases; nucleotides not matched to a gene: 8. The CDR3 is made up of 14 amino acids. The germline gives CDR1 GTSNPN, CDR2 SVGIG (reference sequence). The CDR3 sequence: CAWDLGGVYNEQFF. CDR3 nucleotides: TGTGCCTGGGACCTGGGGGGGGTATACAATGAGCAGTTCTTC.

With regard to this clone: Other nucleotide sequences in the sample specify the same CDR3. The chain combines TRBV28 with TRBJ2-3; weak D call: TRBD2 (5 bases). Trimming removed 2 bases from V and 0 bases from J, with 6 bases in between. Germline values: CDR1 MDHEN, CDR2 SYDVKM. The CDR3 consists of 14 residues. The CDR3 nucleotides read TGTGCCAGCAGTTTAGGCGGGAGCACAGATACGCAGTATTTT. The encoded protein is CASSLGGSTDTQYF.

The gene calls are TRBV7-8 and TRBJ1-1; TRBD1 is a possible D gene (6 bases). CDR3 length: 14 amino acids. Deletions cut 5 bases from V and 2 bases from J, with 12 bases between. CDR1 SGHVS and CDR2 FQNEAQ come from the germline V gene. CDR3 bases: TGTGCCAGCAGCAACAGGGACTACAACACTGAAGCTTTCTTT. Amino acids: CASSNRDYNTEAFF.

The V call is TRBV6-6, the J call TRBJ2-7, with TRBD1 as a possible D gene (5 bases). CDR1 MNHNY and CDR2 SVGAGI come from the germline V gene (reference sequence). Trimming stripped 7 bases from V and 6 bases from J, with 16 bases between. The CDR3 consists of 13 residues. The CDR3 protein is CASTEVRGSEQYF. Here the CDR3 DNA reads TGTGCCAGCACCGAAGTAAGGGGTAGCGAGCAGTACTTC.

V and J are TRBV5-8 and TRBJ1-5; no reliable D call. From germline, CDR1 is SGHTS and CDR2 YDEGEE. CDR3 length: 18 amino acids. V was pared by 0 bases and J by 0 bases, with 16 bases between. The chain's CDR3 is CASSLVPWGAYSNQPQHF. CDR3 bases: TGTGCCAGCAGCTTGGTTCCTTGGGGAGCCTATAGCAATCAGCCCCAGCATTTT.

The rearrangement joins TRBV7-2 to TRBJ2-7; D may be TRBD2 (6 bases). Trimming stripped 3 bases from V and 2 bases from J, with 20 bases between. The CDR3 sequence is 17 residues long. Germline V gene lookup returns CDR1 SGHTA and CDR2 FQGNSA. CDR3 in amino acids: CASSFTLGGVGAYEQYF. CDR3 coding DNA: TGTGCCAGCAGCTTCACGCTAGGAGGGGTTGGCGCCTACGAGCAGTACTTC.

V is TRBV19 and J is TRBJ2-5; 11 nucleotides agree with TRBD1. The CDR3 has 15 residues. V gave up 7 bases and J gave up 3 bases; unmatched junction bases: 7. Germline loops: CDR1 LNHDA, CDR2 SQIVND (reference sequence). The CDR3 here is CASKGQGAGEETQYF. CDR3 DNA: TGTGCCAGTAAAGGACAGGGGGCCGGTGAAGAGACCCAGTACTTC. Supplemented by reference TRBV19 and TRBJ2-5, the full variable domain reads DGGITQSPKYLFRKEGQNVTLSCEQNLNHDAMYWYRQDPGQGLRLIYYSQIVNDFQKGDIAEGYSVSREKKESFPLTVTSAQKNPTAFYLCASKGQGAGEETQYFGPGTRLLVL.

V gene TRBV28 combines with J gene TRBJ1-1; D is uncertain. Germline values: CDR1 MDHEN, CDR2 SYDVKM. V was cut by 1 base and J by 0 bases, with 6 bases left in between. This CDR3 comprises 14 residues. The CDR3, as DNA: TGTGCCAGCAGTTTATCAGGATTGAACACTGAAGCTTTCTTT. Protein product: CASSLSGLNTEAFF.

This clone was seen just once. This sequence joins TRBV11-3 and TRBJ2-3; 11 bases match TRBD2. Germline CDR1 SGHNT, CDR2 YENEEA. This CDR3 is 15 amino acids long. V lost 3 bases to trimming and J lost 7 bases; unmatched junction nucleotides: 6. Here the CDR3 DNA reads TGTGCCAGCAGCTTGAGTCTAGCGGGGGGACATACGCAGTATTTT. Its protein product is CASSLSLAGGHTQYF.

This rearrangement joins TRBV27 to TRBJ2-7; 9 bases are a match to TRBD1. CDR3 length: 13 residues. V lost 8 bases to trimming and J lost 2 bases; unmatched junction nucleotides: 4. Per germline, CDR1 MNHEY and CDR2 SMNVEV (reference sequence). CDR3 loop: CASSGTGPYEQYF. CDR3 DNA sequence: TGTGCCAGCTCCGGGACAGGGCCCTACGAGCAGTACTTC.